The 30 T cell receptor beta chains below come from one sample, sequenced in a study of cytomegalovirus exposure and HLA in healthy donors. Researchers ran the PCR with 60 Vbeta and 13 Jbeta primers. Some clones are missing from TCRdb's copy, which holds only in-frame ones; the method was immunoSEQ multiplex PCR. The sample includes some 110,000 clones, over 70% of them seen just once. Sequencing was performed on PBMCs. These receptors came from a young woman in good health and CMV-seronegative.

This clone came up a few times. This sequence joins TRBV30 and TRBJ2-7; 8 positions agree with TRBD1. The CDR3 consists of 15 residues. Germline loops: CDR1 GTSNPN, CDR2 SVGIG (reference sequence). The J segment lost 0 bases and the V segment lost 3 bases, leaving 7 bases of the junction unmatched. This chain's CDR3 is CAWSGQGAVSYEQYF. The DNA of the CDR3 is TGTGCCTGGAGCGGACAGGGTGCCGTCTCCTACGAGCAGTACTTC.

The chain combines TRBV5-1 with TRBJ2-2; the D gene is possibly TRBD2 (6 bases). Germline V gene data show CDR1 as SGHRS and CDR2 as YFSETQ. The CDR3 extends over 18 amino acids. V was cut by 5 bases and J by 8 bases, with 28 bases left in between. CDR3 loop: CASRSGTAGPLSAGELFF. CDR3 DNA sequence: TGCGCCAGCAGATCGGGAACGGCGGGGCCCCTGTCGGCAGGGGAGCTGTTTTTT.

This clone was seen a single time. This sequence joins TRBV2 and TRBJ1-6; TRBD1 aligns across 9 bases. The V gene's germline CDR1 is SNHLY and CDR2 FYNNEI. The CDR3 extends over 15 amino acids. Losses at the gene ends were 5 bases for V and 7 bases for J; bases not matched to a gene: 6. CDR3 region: CASSLDRGYNSPLHF. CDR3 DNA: TGTGCCAGCAGTCTCGACAGGGGGTACAATTCACCCCTCCACTTT.

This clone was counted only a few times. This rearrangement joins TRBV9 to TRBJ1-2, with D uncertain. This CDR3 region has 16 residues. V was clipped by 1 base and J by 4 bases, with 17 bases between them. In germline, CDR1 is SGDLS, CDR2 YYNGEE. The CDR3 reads CASSVSQKSGSYGYTF. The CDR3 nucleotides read TGTGCCAGCAGCGTATCTCAAAAAAGCGGTTCCTATGGCTACACCTTC.

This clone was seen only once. CDR3 coding DNA: TGTGCCAGTAGTATTGGACAGGGGATGGGAACTGAAGCTTTCTTT. It is translated as CASSIGQGMGTEAFF. The V call is TRBV19, the J call TRBJ1-1, with 9 bases aligning to TRBD1. V lost 3 bases and J lost 5; bases outside the gene matches: 7. From germline, CDR1 is LNHDA and CDR2 SQIVND (reference sequence). The CDR3 totals 15 residues. The whole variable domain, filled in from reference TRBV19 and TRBJ1-1, reads DGGITQSPKYLFRKEGQNVTLSCEQNLNHDAMYWYRQDPGQGLRLIYYSQIVNDFQKGDIAEGYSVSREKKESFPLTVTSAQKNPTAFYLCASSIGQGMGTEAFFGQGTRLTVV.

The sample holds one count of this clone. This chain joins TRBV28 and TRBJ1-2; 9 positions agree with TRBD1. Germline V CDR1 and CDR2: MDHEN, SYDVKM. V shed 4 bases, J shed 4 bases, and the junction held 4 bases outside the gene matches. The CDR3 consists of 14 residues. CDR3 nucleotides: TGTGCCAGCAGTTCACAGGACAGGGGCTATGGCTACACCTTC. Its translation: CASSSQDRGYGYTF.

The CDR3, as DNA: TGTGCCAGCAGCCGGGGGGATGTTGGCTACACCTTC. Protein sequence: CASSRGDVGYTF. The V and J genes are TRBV28 and TRBJ1-2; weak D call: TRBD1 (5 bases). The CDR3 consists of 12 residues. Germline-derived CDR1 and CDR2 are MDHEN and SYDVKM. Trimming took off 6 bases at V and 7 bases at J, with 12 bases between the two ends.

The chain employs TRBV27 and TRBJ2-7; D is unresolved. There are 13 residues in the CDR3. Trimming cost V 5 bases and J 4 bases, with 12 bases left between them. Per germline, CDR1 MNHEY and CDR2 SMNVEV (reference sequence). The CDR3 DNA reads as TGTGCCAGCAGTAGTGGCCATGGTTACGAGCAGTACTTC. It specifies CASSSGHGYEQYF.

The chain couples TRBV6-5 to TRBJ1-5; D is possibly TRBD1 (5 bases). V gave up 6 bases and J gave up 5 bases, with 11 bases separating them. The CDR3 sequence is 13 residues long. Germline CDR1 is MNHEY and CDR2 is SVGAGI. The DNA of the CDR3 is TGTGCCAGCAGCTCCGGGACTTATCAGCCCCAGCATTTT. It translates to CASSSGTYQPQHF.

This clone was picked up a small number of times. The CDR3 here is CASSLYSGDYQAQYF. CDR3 nucleotides: TGTGCCAGTAGTCTCTATAGCGGGGACTATCAGGCGCAGTATTTT. This chain joins TRBV19 and TRBJ2-3, with 8 bases aligning to TRBD2. The germline V gene has CDR1 LNHDA and CDR2 SQIVND (reference sequence). This CDR3 region has 15 residues. J was trimmed by 10 bases and V by 5 bases; bases with no gene match: 14.

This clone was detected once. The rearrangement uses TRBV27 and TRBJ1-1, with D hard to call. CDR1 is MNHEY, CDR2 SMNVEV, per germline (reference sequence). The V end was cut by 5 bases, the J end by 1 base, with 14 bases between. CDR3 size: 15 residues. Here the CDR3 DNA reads TGTGCCAGCAGTCCCGTGGCCTCTAGGAACACTGAAGCTTTCTTT. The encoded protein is CASSPVASRNTEAFF.

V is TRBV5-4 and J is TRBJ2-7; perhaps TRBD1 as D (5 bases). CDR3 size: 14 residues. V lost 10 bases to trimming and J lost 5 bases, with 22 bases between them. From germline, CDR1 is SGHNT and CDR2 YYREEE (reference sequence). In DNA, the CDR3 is TGTGCCTTAAGCCCCCAGGGTTATATTCACGAGCAGTACTTC. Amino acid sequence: CALSPQGYIHEQYF.

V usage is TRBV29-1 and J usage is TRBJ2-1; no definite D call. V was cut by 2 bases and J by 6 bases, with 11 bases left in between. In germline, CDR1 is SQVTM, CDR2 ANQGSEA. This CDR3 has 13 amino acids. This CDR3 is CSVERRRANEQFF. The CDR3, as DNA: TGCAGCGTTGAAAGGAGAAGAGCCAATGAGCAGTTCTTC.

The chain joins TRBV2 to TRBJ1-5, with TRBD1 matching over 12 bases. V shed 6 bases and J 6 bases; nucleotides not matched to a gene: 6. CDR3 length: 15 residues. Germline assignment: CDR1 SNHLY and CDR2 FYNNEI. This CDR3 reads CASSGGQGARQPQHF. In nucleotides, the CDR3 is TGTGCCAGCAGCGGGGGACAGGGGGCACGTCAGCCCCAGCATTTT. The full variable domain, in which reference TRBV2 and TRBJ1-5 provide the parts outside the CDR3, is EPEVTQTPSHQVTQMGQEVILRCVPISNHLYFYWYRQILGQKVEFLVSFYNNEISEKSEIFDDQFSVERPDGSNFTLKIRSTKLEDSAMYFCASSGGQGARQPQHFGDGTRLSIL.

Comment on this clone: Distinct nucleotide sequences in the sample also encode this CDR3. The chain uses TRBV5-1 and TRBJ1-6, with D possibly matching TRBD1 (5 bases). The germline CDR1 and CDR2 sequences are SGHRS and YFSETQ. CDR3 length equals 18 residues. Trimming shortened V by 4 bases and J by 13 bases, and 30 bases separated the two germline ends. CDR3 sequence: CASSPAQGAGPFLSPLHF. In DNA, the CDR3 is TGCGCCAGCAGCCCGGCCCAGGGCGCGGGGCCTTTTCTCTCCCCCCTCCACTTT.

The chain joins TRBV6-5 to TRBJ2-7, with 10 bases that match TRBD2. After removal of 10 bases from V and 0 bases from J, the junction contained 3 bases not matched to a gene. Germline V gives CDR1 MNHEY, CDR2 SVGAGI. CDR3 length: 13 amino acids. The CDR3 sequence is CATRTSGSYEQYF. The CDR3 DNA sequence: TGTGCCACCCGGACTAGCGGCTCCTACGAGCAGTACTTC.

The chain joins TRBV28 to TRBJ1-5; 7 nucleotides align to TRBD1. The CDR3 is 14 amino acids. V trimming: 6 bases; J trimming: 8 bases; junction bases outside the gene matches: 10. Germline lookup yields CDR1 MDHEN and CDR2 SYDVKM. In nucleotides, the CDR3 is TGTGCCAGCAGGGACGGACAGGCCGGGGAGCCCCAGCATTTT. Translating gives CASRDGQAGEPQHF. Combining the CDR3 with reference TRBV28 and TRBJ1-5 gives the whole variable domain DVKVTQSSRYLVKRTGEKVFLECVQDMDHENMFWYRQDPGLGLRLIYFSYDVKMKEKGDIPEGYSVSREKKERFSLILESASTNQTSMYLCASRDGQAGEPQHFGDGTRLSIL.

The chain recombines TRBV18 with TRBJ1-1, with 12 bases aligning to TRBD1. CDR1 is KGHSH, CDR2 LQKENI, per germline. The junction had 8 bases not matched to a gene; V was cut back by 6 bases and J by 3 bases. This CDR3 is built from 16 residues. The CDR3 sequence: CASSRDRGRDDTEAFF. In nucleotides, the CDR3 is TGTGCCAGCTCCCGGGACAGGGGGCGTGATGACACTGAAGCTTTCTTT.

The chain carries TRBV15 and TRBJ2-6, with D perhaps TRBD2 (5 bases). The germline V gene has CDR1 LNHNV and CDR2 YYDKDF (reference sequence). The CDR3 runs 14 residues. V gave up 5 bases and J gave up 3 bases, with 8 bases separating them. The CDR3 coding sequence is TGTGCCACCAGCGGAAGCGGTGGGGCCAACGTCCTGACTTTC. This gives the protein CATSGSGGANVLTF.

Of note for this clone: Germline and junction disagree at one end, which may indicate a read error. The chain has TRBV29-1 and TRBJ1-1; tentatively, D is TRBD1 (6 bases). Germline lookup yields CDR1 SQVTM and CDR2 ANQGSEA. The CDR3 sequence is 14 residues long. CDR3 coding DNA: TGCAGCGTTGAAGACAGGGGTGGGAACACTGAAGCTCTCTTT. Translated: CSVEDRGGNTEALF.

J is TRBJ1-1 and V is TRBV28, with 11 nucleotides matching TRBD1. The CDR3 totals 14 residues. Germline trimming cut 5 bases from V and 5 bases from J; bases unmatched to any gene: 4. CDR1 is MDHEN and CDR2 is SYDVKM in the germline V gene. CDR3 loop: CASSRTGGWTEAFF. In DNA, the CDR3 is TGTGCCAGCAGTCGGACAGGGGGCTGGACTGAAGCTTTCTTT.

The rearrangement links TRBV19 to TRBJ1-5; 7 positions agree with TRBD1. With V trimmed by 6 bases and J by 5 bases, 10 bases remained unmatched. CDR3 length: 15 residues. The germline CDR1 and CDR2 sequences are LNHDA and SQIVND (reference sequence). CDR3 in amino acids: CASRHGDSRYQPQHF. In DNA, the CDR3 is TGTGCCAGTAGGCATGGGGACAGTAGATATCAGCCCCAGCATTTT.

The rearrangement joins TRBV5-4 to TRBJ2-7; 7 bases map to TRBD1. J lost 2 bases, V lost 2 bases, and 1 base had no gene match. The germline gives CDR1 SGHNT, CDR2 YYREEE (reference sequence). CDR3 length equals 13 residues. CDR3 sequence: CASSFQGAYEQYF. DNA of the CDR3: TGTGCCAGCAGCTTCCAGGGGGCCTACGAGCAGTACTTC. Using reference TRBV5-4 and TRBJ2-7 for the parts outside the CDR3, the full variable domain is ETGVTQSPTHLIKTRGQQVTLRCSSQSGHNTVSWYQQALGQGPQFIFQYYREEENGRGNFPPRFSGLQFPNYSSELNVNALELDDSALYLCASSFQGAYEQYFGPGTRLTVT.

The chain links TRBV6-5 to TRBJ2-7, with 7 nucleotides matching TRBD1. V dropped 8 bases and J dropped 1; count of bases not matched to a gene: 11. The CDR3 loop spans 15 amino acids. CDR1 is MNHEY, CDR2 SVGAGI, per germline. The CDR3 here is CASLVGTVCSYEQYF. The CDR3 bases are TGTGCCAGCTTGGTAGGGACAGTTTGTTCCTACGAGCAGTACTTC.

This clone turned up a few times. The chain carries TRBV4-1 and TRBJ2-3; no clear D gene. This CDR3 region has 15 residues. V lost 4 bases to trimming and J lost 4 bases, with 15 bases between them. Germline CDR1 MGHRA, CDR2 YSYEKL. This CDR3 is CASSLTGERADTQYF. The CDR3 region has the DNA TGCGCCAGCAGCCTAACTGGAGAGCGCGCAGATACGCAGTATTTT.

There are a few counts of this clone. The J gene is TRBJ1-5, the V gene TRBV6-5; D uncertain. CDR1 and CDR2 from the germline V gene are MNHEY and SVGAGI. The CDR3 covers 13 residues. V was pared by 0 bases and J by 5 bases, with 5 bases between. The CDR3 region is CASSYSRDQPQHF. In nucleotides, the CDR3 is TGTGCCAGCAGTTACTCGAGGGATCAGCCCCAGCATTTT.

The CDR3 loop is CASSLDLYGEGDHEQYF. CDR3 DNA sequence: TGCGCCAGCAGCTTGGATCTGTACGGGGAAGGAGACCACGAGCAGTACTTC. The rearrangement uses TRBV5-1 and TRBJ2-7; a possible D gene is TRBD2 (5 bases). Germline V lookup: CDR1 SGHRS, CDR2 YFSETQ. CDR3 length: 17 amino acids. Deletions cut 0 bases from V and 5 bases from J, with 21 bases between.

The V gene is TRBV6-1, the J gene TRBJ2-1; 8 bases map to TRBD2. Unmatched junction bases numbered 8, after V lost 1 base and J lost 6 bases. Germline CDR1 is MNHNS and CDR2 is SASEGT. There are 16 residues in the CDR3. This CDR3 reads CASSEEISGAGNEQFF. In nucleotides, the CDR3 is TGTGCCAGCAGTGAAGAGATTAGCGGGGCTGGCAATGAGCAGTTCTTC.

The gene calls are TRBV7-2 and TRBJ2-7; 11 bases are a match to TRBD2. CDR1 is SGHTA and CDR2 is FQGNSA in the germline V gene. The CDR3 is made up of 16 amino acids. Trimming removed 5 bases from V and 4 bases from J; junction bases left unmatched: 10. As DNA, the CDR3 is TGTGCCAGCAGCGTCACCGGGACTAGCGGAATATACGAGCAGTACTTC. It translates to CASSVTGTSGIYEQYF. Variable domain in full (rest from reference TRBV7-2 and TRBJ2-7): GAGVSQSPSNKVTEKGKDVELRCDPISGHTALYWYRQSLGQGLEFLIYFQGNSAPDKSGLPSDRFSAERTGGSVSTLTIQRTQQEDSAVYLCASSVTGTSGIYEQYFGPGTRLTVT.

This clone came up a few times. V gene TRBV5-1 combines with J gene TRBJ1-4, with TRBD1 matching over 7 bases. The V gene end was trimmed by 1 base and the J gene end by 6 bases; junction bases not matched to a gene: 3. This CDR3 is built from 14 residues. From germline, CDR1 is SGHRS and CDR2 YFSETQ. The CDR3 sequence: CASSLTGVDEKLFF. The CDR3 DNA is TGCGCCAGCAGCTTGACAGGGGTGGATGAAAAACTGTTTTTT.